The clone carrying this T cell receptor beta chain appeared a single time. The antigen is undetermined. The CDR3 length is 15 residues. The germline CDR1 and CDR2 sequences are KGHSH and LQKENI. V gave up 6 bases and J gave up 7 bases; unmatched junction bases: 9. RNA transcripts were the source from which TCR beta CDR3 regions were amplified. An initial RT-PCR round employing HTBI primers preceded a second-round multiplex PCR. MiXCR, run by TCRdb on the multiplex PCR reads, gives a single entry per CDR3 protein. The sample consists of fewer than 650,000 distinct CDR3 sequences, around a fifth of them appearing once. This entry comes from a study of Graves' ophthalmopathy and Graves' hyperthyroidism. Study results and caveats: Most expanded clonotypes in thyroid above 0.001 frequency also showed up in blood.

A follow-up of 18 months without ophthalmopathy meant that hyperthyroidism was stable. Ineligible for inclusion were patients with other autoimmune diseases, uncontrolled infections, pregnancy or lactation. The clonotype comes from a woman between 18 and 30 years old with stable Graves' hyperthyroidism. Some clones in this sample may be carry-over from other donors' samples. The specimen was peripheral blood. V gene TRBV18 combines with J gene TRBJ1-5, with 10 positions matching TRBD1. CDR3 nucleotide sequence: TGTGCCAGCTCCCAGGGACAGGGGAAATTGCAGCCCCAGCATTTT. This sequence encodes CASSQGQGKLQPQHF.